The rows below give T cell receptor beta chains drawn from one sample of a study of identical twins. Each CDR3 protein gets one entry after TCRdb re-called the 5' RACE reads with MiXCR. Of fewer than 500,000 distinct CDR3 sequences detected, 14% appear once; the ten largest clones hold approximately 1%. Separately, the same data were catalogued under a study of yellow fever vaccine responses in identical twins.

Sequenced material: CD4+ T cells sorted from blood. Source of these receptors: a woman under 30 in good health. Both conserved end residues are part of each CDR3. Each record gives: clone size, V gene, D gene, J gene, CDR3 protein, CDR3 DNA. The D gene is left open where the match is weak. The size field is filled for only some rows; it gives once, few, many or a size class.

many	TRBV15	TRBD1	TRBJ2-4	CATRGGMKNIQYF	TGTGCCACCAGAGGGGGCATGAAAAACATTCAGTACTTC
few	TRBV7-9	TRBD1	TRBJ2-7	CASSFQQGAGYEQYF	TGTGCCAGCAGCTTTCAACAGGGGGCAGGGTACGAGCAGTACTTC
few	TRBV20-1	TRBD1	TRBJ2-7	CSARRDRTYEQYF	TGCAGTGCTAGAAGGGACAGGACTTACGAGCAGTACTTC
-	TRBV20-1	-	TRBJ1-1	CSAREGRAFF	TGCAGTGCTAGAGAGGGGCGAGCTTTCTTT
-	TRBV6-5	TRBD2	TRBJ2-1	CASSYSIVGSGRREQFF	TGTGCCAGCAGTTACTCGATCGTAGGTAGCGGGAGAAGAGAGCAGTTCTTC
few	TRBV7-9	-	TRBJ2-6	CASQRIRGSGANVLTF	TGTGCCAGTCAGCGGATCCGTGGCTCTGGGGCCAACGTCCTGACTTTC
many	TRBV29-1	-	TRBJ2-1	CSVISTSSYNEQFF	TGCAGCGTTATTAGCACGAGCTCCTACAATGAGCAGTTCTTC
few	TRBV6-5	-	TRBJ2-1	CASSYSIASSSYNEQFF	TGTGCCAGCAGTTACTCCATAGCGTCCAGCTCCTACAATGAGCAGTTCTTC
few	TRBV10-3	-	TRBJ2-2	CAISDIQNLNTGELFF	TGTGCCATCAGTGACATACAGAACTTGAACACCGGGGAGCTGTTTTTT
-	TRBV7-9	-	TRBJ2-1	CASSLNRGANEQFF	TGTGCCAGCAGCTTAAACCGGGGGGCAAATGAGCAGTTCTTC
few	TRBV5-1	-	TRBJ2-7	CASSFGSYYEQYF	TGCGCCAGCAGCTTCGGGAGCTATTACGAGCAGTACTTC
-	TRBV28	TRBD2	TRBJ2-5	CASSLDLAGGSETQYF	TGTGCCAGCAGTTTGGATCTAGCGGGGGGGTCGGAGACCCAGTACTTC
few	TRBV27	-	TRBJ2-1	CASSPLLDRGRGGEQFF	TGTGCCAGCAGTCCTCTCCTCGACAGGGGGCGGGGGGGTGAGCAGTTCTTC
few	TRBV10-3	-	TRBJ2-1	CAISEPTPSAKNEQFF	TGTGCCATCAGTGAGCCTACTCCATCAGCCAAAAATGAGCAGTTCTTC
-	TRBV12-3/TRBV12-4	-	TRBJ2-3	CASSRDLIDTQYF	TGTGCCAGCAGCCGGGATCTCATAGATACGCAGTATTTT
few	TRBV18	-	TRBJ2-5	CASSPSRDYQETQYF	TGTGCCAGCTCACCAAGCAGAGACTACCAAGAGACCCAGTACTTC